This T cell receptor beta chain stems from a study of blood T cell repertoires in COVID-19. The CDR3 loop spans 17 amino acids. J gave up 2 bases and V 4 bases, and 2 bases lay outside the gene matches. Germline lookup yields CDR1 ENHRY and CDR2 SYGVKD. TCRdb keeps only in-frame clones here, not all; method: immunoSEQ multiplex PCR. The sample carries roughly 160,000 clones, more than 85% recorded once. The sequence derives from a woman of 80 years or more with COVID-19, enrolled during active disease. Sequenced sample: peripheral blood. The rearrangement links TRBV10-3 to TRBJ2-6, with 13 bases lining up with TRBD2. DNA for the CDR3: TGTGCCATCAGTGGGACTAGCGGGAGTACTGGGGCCAACGTCCTGACTTTC. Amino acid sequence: CAISGTSGSTGANVLTF.